This T cell receptor (beta chain) was obtained from a study of cytomegalovirus exposure and HLA in healthy donors (dated by TCRdb to the late 2010s). About the investigation overall: An earlier analysis of approximately 590 of the donors reported 276 Gb of sequence data and more than 90 million unique TCR beta sequences from about 179 million T cells. An early release that covered several hundred HLA-typed donors contained approximately 290 gigabases of sequencing data and roughly 84 million unique TCR sequences. Of the 300 to 450 genotyped donors, 70% to 90% were placed in the genetic ancestry cluster associated with self-reported Caucasian donors. The study aimed to test whether signatures of past pathogen exposure could be identified by cataloging public T cell receptors. The study profiled the T cell repertoires of 500 to 800 subjects by immunosequencing and related them to cytomegalovirus serostatus. Besides the first cohort of 550 to 750 subjects, a separate validation cohort made up of some 110 different subjects was used. High-throughput TCR immunosequencing, statistical association of individual TCRs with disease status, and machine learning were combined to predict cytomegalovirus infection status. To study patterns of TCR occurrence, a later analysis re-analyzed previously published TCR beta repertoires from several hundred donors and added high-resolution HLA genotyping. In the later analysis, no new phenotypic data were used to find candidate immune exposures; instead, reliance was placed on TCR beta sequences and their occurrence across donors. In an earlier analysis of 550 to 700 of the donors, high-throughput TCR beta sequencing was used to judge whether each TCR beta V gene segment behaved as functional or pseudogenic. Alongside the repertoire data, information on donor age, sex, ethnicity and CMV serostatus was compiled. Genome-wide SNP genotypes for about 65% of the 666 donors were used in a later genetic analysis, which treated that subset as a discovery cohort. Every discovery cohort repertoire had been produced on one sequencing platform. HLA typing covered class I and class II loci at four-digit resolution. The number of donors typed differed by locus, with about 620-630 for A, B, C, DRB1 and DQB1, 522 for DQA1, nearly 610 for DPA1, and around 430 for DPB1. Roughly 5 DR-DQ haplotypes were handled as single units for association and clustering, since linkage in the cohort was strong. Among several hundred genotyped donors of the cohort, an average of roughly 230,000 unique TCR beta nucleotide sequences was sequenced per donor, of which 15% to 20% were non-productive. Broader findings and caveats from the paper: The sequencing pipeline was judged likely to have produced a cluster of highly shared sequence variants as a technical artifact. HLA typing was unavailable for some donors at each locus, so association tests used only the typed subset. While some public TCRs were present in many individuals, most TCR sequences turned up only very rarely across donors. The authors suggested that the approach could potentially be extended to other disease states and immunological phenotypes. In a later analysis, HLA-associated TCR beta chains showed more clonal expansion and lower generation probabilities than non-associated chains that were equally common. A later analysis associated 17,000 or so TCR beta sequences with specific HLA alleles at a false discovery rate of 0.05. According to a later analysis, parvovirus B19, influenza, CMV and Epstein-Barr virus appeared linked to several top co-occurrence clusters. For the cohort, immune exposure information was limited to CMV serostatus. A total of about 150 TCR beta chains were listed by the study as associated with cytomegalovirus. In vitro tests confirmed that a few of the cytomegalovirus-associated TCR beta chains recognize cytomegalovirus antigens. In a later genetic analysis, a missense DCLRE1C variant was associated with V-gene and J-gene trimming of TCR beta chains, and the association was replicated in an independent cohort. Because counts were too low, some 17 rarely observed V segments, including chromosome 9 orphons, were left out of the earlier analysis of approximately 580 of the donors. Linkage disequilibrium might explain the correlated functional status among segregating V segments, but an unknown experimental factor could not be ruled out. In an earlier analysis of approximately 590 of the donors, most TCR beta V segments were observed in productive rearrangements about 87% or about 30% of the time, broadly matching IMGT annotations. The classifier was reported to diagnose cytomegalovirus status with high specificity and sensitivity in both the original and validation cohorts. This cohort had only TCR beta chains sequenced, and the lack of alpha or paired-chain data limited which features could be detected. Sequencing depth was assumed to be roughly uniform across donors in the presence/absence analyses, though that assumption may not hold. In a later genetic analysis, fewer N-insertions in productive TCRs were reported among donors in an Asian-associated ancestry cluster than the approximately 670-donor mean. When HLA alleles, especially DR and DQ, strongly co-occurred, TCR associations were difficult to assign to individual alleles. A later analysis found that TCR association rates varied across HLA loci, with DRB1 alleles showing the most associated TCRs and HLA-C alleles the fewest. According to a later analysis, most CMV-associated TCR beta chains appeared to be HLA-restricted, and the HLA associations seemed to be driven largely by CMV exposure. Some IMGT-functional V segments, including TRBV6-2 and TRBV6-3, could not be distinguished by the 87-base-pair reads and were therefore excluded. A further reported finding was that TCR beta sequences accurately predicted the HLA-A and HLA-B alleles for most subjects in the first cohort.

The cohort was made up of around 720 healthy bone marrow donors. Cohort members were all nominally healthy when sampled, although unrecorded immune exposures were likely present. The donor was CMV seropositive and was included in the group of some 290 seropositive cohort members. Every donor gave a peripheral blood sample, and the peripheral blood mononuclear cells from that sample were used for TCR beta sequencing. Genomic DNA extraction from the blood cell samples was performed with the Qiagen DNeasy Blood Extraction Kit. From a lookup of the germline V gene, CDR1 and CDR2 are SGHTA and FQGNSA. V sheds 5 bases and J sheds 4 bases, leaving 18 bases between their ends. The CDR3 measures 15 amino acids from cysteine to phenylalanine. Only CDR3 DNA is held: 45 bases, read in frame from base 1. Concerning this clone itself: Which antigen it targets is not known. There are no base qualities to consult, and no much larger clone falls within one base.

Library creation used the immunoSEQ multiplex PCR assay. For the multiplex PCR, a mixture combining 60 forward primers for TCR Vbeta segments and 13 reverse primers for TCR Jbeta segments was used. A multiplex PCR assay on genomic DNA amplified the CDR3 region of rearranged TCR beta genes. The amplified TCR beta libraries were sequenced on the Illumina HiSeq System as 87-base-pair reads. The study's processing was this. A later analysis counted some 74 million unique TCR beta chains across the 690 or so repertoires, and around 9.9 million of these chains were shared by at least two donors. To remove PCR and sequencing errors, raw reads were error-corrected and collapsed into unique sequences using a nearest-neighbor algorithm that merged closely related sequences. CDR3 sequences were aligned to IMGT reference sequences to assign V, D and J gene segments. For a sequence to be retained, a match of at least six nucleotides to both a V gene segment and a J gene segment was required. Rearrangements were classified as productive when the CDR3 lacked stop codons and remained in frame with V and J, and all other rearrangements were classified as non-productive. Following IMGT convention, CDR3 was defined as the stretch from the second conserved V-encoded cysteine to the conserved J-encoded phenylalanine. The earlier analysis of some 540 of the donors excluded any sequence lacking an unambiguous match to a single V gene segment. An earlier analysis of several hundred of the donors classified V segments as functional when productive rearrangements were above 56.7% and as segregating when the standard deviation between donors was above 5%. A statistical classification framework was built to diagnose cytomegalovirus status from the catalog of TCR beta chain sequences. A later analysis assigned V and J genes by comparing TCR nucleotide sequences with IMGT/GENE-DB human TR gene sequences. Using the TCRdist pipeline, a later analysis assigned CDR3 sequences along with most-parsimonious VDJ recombination scenarios. In a later analysis, each TCR beta chain was defined by its CDR3 amino acid sequence together with its V-gene family, and reads without a unique V-gene family were excluded. To address suspected cross-contamination and a sequencing artifact, a later analysis removed 592 highly shared, low-generation-probability nucleotide sequences. In a later analysis, a clonal expansion index for each public chain was calculated from normalized within-repertoire ranks of inferred template counts. In a later analysis, generation probabilities were computed using a VDJ recombination model fitted to out-of-frame rearrangements, and the results were checked against IGoR. A later analysis scored TCR-TCR, TCR-HLA and TCR-CMV co-occurrence with hypergeometric tests, applying a repertoire-size bias correction to TCR pairs. To estimate false discovery rates, a later analysis permuted the HLA or CMV assignments 20 times. In a later analysis, co-occurring TCRs were grouped using DBSCAN, with TCRdist sequence similarity added in when clustering inside HLA-allele-positive subsets. Repertoires with fewer than 30,000 or more than 120,000 public chains were left out of co-occurrence clustering, as were four to six repertoires with anomalous nucleotide sharing. TCRdb's version of the immuneACCESS table is confined to in-frame rearrangements and falls short of the full clone set. An unresolved V gene accounts for under half of the shortfall where checked; the remainder is of unknown origin. That table furnishes V, J and clone size, whereas the DNA furnished D and trimming. Counted in this sample were some 87,000 clones; 70% of them appeared once. About 14% of the sample rests with the top ten.

This clonotype originated in a woman aged 45-65 years in good health and CMV-seropositive. The rearrangement joined TRBV7-2 to TRBJ2-7; a tentative D call is TRBD2 (8 bases match). Source material: PBMCs. The encoded CDR3 is CASSRGGQGVYEQYF. The DNA is as follows: TGTGCCAGCAGCCGGGGGGGCCAGGGGGTGTACGAGCAGTACTTC.